Given below is one TCR beta chain in context. There are 14 residues in the CDR3. After removal of 7 bases from V and 5 bases from J, the junction contained 7 bases not matched to a gene. Germline CDR1 MDHEN, CDR2 SYDVKM. This sample was included in a study of blood T cell repertoires in COVID-19. Some clones are missing from TCRdb's copy, which holds only in-frame ones; the method was immunoSEQ multiplex PCR. The sample has 150,000 to 200,000 clones; about nine tenths are singletons. The source is a woman aged 60-75 years who had recovered from COVID-19. The genes are TRBV28 and TRBJ1-4, with 7 bases lining up with TRBD1. Sample: peripheral blood. CDR3: CASTHPGGNEKLFF. The CDR3 nucleotides are TGTGCCAGCACCCACCCAGGGGGGAATGAAAAACTGTTTTTT.